This TCR beta chain was identified during a study of response to subunit inactivated influenza vaccine. TCRdb ran MiXCR on the RT-PCR reads and lists one entry per CDR3 protein. The data contain roughly 700,000 distinct CDR3 sequences, 11% to 15% of them singletons. This clonotype has more than one count but fewer than ten. The CDR3 contains 17 residues. Germline-derived CDR1 and CDR2 are MNHEY and SVGEGT. The ends lost 2 bases at V and 7 bases at J; junction bases unmatched: 17. The sample here was PBMCs from blood, taken approximately 15 days before vaccination. V and J are TRBV6-2 or TRBV6-3 and TRBJ2-7; 7 nucleotides line up with TRBD2. The TCR sequence derives from a man aged 50 or older who received an inactivated influenza vaccine. CDR3 bases: TGTGCCAGCAGTTACGAGGGCGGGAGTAGTCCTACGAGGGAGCAGTACTTC. Residues: CASSYEGGSSPTREQYF.